The sequence of this T cell receptor beta chain was determined in a study of CD8 T cells in Susac syndrome (dated by TCRdb to about 2019). About the study as a whole: Among the Susac syndrome patients who were sequenced, clinically active disease was present in six and clinical remission was observed in 8 or 9. At blood withdrawal, Susac syndrome patients were either therapy-naive, taking corticosteroids (in some cases with IVIg as well), or taking IVIg alone. Whether CD8+ T cell activation and differentiation in Susac syndrome was antigen driven was tested using repertoire sequencing. The research as a whole found: In patients with Susac syndrome, the CD4+ T cell repertoire showed no detectable clonal expansion. The study acknowledged that relatively few individuals were included in the TCR sequencing and HLA analysis.

On this clonotype: Its antigen is still unknown. No base-level quality is on record; no much larger clone is a single base apart.

RNA was extracted using the RNeasy kit, and roughly 0.5 to 1 microgram was reverse transcribed with random hexamers. TCR beta CDR3 regions were amplified with the immunoSEQ multiplex PCR assay covering 54 Vbeta and 13 Jbeta segments. To correct PCR amplification bias, a synthetic template baseline was used for both primer optimization and computational correction. In the source study's methods: Reads were annotated to V, D and J genes per IMGT and analyzed with immunoSEQ Analyzer, keeping only productive sequences. Clonality was calculated as one minus the Shannon entropy normalized by log2 of the number of productive unique sequences. For each patient and control, public and private clones were evaluated within the 100 most prevalent clones. Susac-specific clones were defined as absent from healthy and MS cohorts, 850 to 1,300 published viral clones and other ImmuneACCESS disease sequences. TCRdb trimmed the raw reads at Q25, called clones with MiXCR and kept productive beta chains. Rows are combined by CDR3 protein, so each entry shows the most common genes and DNA. It is TCRdb's table, rather than the study itself, that gives the V and J calls and clone size. In all, the sample holds 170,000 or so distinct CDR3 sequences, and roughly 95% of those were seen once. The ten largest clones capture around 0.12% of the sample.

There are 14 amino acids in the CDR3, from cysteine to phenylalanine inclusive. The CDR3 DNA has 42 bases and is translated from base 1. Taken from the germline V gene (reference sequence), the CDR1 and CDR2 loops are MNHNY and SVGAGI. V loses 4 bases of germline sequence and J loses 4 bases, and the interval between the two ends is 11 bases. Peripheral blood CD8+ and CD4+ T cells from healthy donors, Susac syndrome patients and multiple sclerosis patients were profiled using high-throughput TCR beta sequencing. Susac syndrome patients met recently defined diagnostic criteria for definite or probable disease. CD8+ TEMRA cells were enriched by FACS, while bulk CD8+ and CD4+ T cells were purified by magnetic negative isolation. Blood was drawn into EDTA tubes, processed within 24 hours, and PBMCs were isolated by density gradient centrifugation. PBMCs destined for TCR sequencing were cryopreserved in liquid nitrogen and later thawed in a 37 °C water bath. Purity of sorted or isolated CD4+, CD8+ and CD8+ TEMRA cells was at least 90%.

This clonotype was sampled from a human donor with Susac syndrome. The chain links TRBV6-6 with TRBJ1-5, with a weak D call of TRBD1 (5 bases match). What was sequenced was CD4+ T cells from PBMCs. DNA sequence: TGTGCCAGCAGTTCTGAGACAGCGAATCAGCCCCAGCATTTT. Translated, this is CASSSETANQPQHF.